The following is a T cell receptor (beta chain) sequence with its context. The antigen this receptor binds is unknown. Base qualities are not at hand, and no much larger clone is one base apart. The CDR3 starts with the cysteine, ends with the phenylalanine, and has 14 residues. The entry retains the CDR3 DNA only, 42 bases that are in frame from base 1. CDR1 and CDR2, per the germline V gene, are MNHNS and SASEGT. These data are taken from a study of radiotherapy plus CTLA-4 blockade in lung cancer (dated by TCRdb to the late 2010s). Concerning the study at large: Objective responses occurred in more than 15% of enrolled patients, and just over 30% achieved disease control. The study at large found these results: After treatment with radiotherapy and ipilimumab, TCR clones that came from tumors expanded in the peripheral blood. Early dynamic changes in blood T cell clones, together with increased serum interferon-beta after radiation, were reported as the strongest predictors of response.

Focal radiation therapy combined with CTLA-4 blockade (ipilimumab) was tested in patients with chemo-refractory metastatic non-small-cell lung cancer. The library was built by means of the immunoSEQ multiplex PCR assay. The immuneACCESS repertoire file appears here via TCRdb, limited to in-frame rearrangements. These files lack a portion of the clones; in checked studies, under half of the deficit traces to unresolved V genes, and the cause of the others is not known. This sample has more than 65,000 clones in its table, and roughly 80% of those were observed once. Of the sample, roughly 0.8% falls within the top ten clones.

This clonotype was sampled from a human donor with non-small cell lung cancer who had stable disease on radiotherapy plus ipilimumab. The sequencing here drew on peripheral blood, taken from a patient treated with radiotherapy plus ipilimumab. The chain employs TRBV6-1 and TRBJ1-5, with TRBD1 matching 7 junction bases. CDR3 region: CVSSAGTVNQPQHF. The DNA sequence is TGTGTCTCATCGGCCGGGACAGTGAATCAGCCCCAGCATTTT.